One TCR beta chain is described in this entry. What it binds is not known. Looked up from germline, CDR1 is SGHKS and CDR2 is YYEKEE (reference sequence). Trimming removed 3 bases from V and 1 base from J, with 16 bases in between. The CDR3 has 17 amino acids. This sample stems from a study of OX40 agonist ivuxolimab in advanced cancers. Study-wide results and limits: There were, on average, more expanded clones in CD8+ T cells than in CD4+.

Sequencing was performed with immunoSEQ multiplex PCR; in TCRdb, only in-frame clones are kept and a portion is missing. The table shows 60,000 or so clones, with about nine tenths occurring only once. Source: CD4+ or CD8+ T cells sorted from blood, taken in a trial of the OX40 agonist ivuxolimab. The source is an adult with an advanced solid tumor such as melanoma, head and neck, liver or kidney cancer. The chain carries TRBV5-5 and TRBJ2-2; maybe TRBD1 (6 bases). The CDR3 DNA reads as TGTGCCAGCAGCTCAATAATCACAGGGATGAACACCGGGGAGCTGTTTTTT. This codes for CASSSIITGMNTGELFF. The full variable domain, rest sourced from reference TRBV5-5 and TRBJ2-2, is DAGVTQSPTHLIKTRGQQVTLRCSPISGHKSVSWYQQVLGQGPQFIFQYYEKEERGRGNFPDRFSARQFPNYSSELNVNALLLGDSALYLCASSSIITGMNTGELFFGEGSRLTVL.